These 5 T cell receptor beta chains came from one sample sequenced in a study of CD8+ T cells in alopecia areata. Sequencing relied on a cDNA template that was reverse transcribed from extracted RNA. Method: immunoSEQ multiplex PCR; TCRdb's copy keeps in-frame clones and lacks some. The repertoire consists of some 190,000 clones, with 60% occurring once and the leading ten covering 0.85% to 1.3%. The treatment is: oral pan-JAK inhibitor, 5-10 mg twice daily. Here the sequenced sample was CD4+ T cells sorted from blood, taken at week 24, from a patient treated with tofacitinib. Receptor source: a human donor with alopecia areata.

The gene calls are TRBV9 and TRBJ2-3; D may be TRBD1 (6 bases). This CDR3 has 16 residues. Germline lookup yields CDR1 SGDLS and CDR2 YYNGEE. V lost 0 bases to trimming and J lost 6 bases, with 17 bases between them. The CDR3 is CASSVEGNREDDTQYF. The CDR3 coding sequence is TGTGCCAGCAGCGTAGAGGGGAACAGGGAAGACGATACGCAGTATTTT. The full variable domain, completed using reference TRBV9 and TRBJ2-3, is DSGVTQTPKHLITATGQRVTLRCSPRSGDLSVYWYQQSLDQGLQFLIQYYNGEERAKGNILERFSAQQFPDLHSELNLSSLELGDSALYFCASSVEGNREDDTQYFGPGTRLTVL.

The V and J genes are TRBV29-1 and TRBJ1-2; D not certain. Per the germline V gene, CDR1 is SQVTM and CDR2 is ANQGSEA. The CDR3 has 10 amino acids. Trimming shortened V by 4 bases and J by 8 bases, and 8 bases separated the two germline ends. The CDR3 nucleotides are TGCAGCGTTGGGTTTGAGGGCTACACCTTC. Translation: CSVGFEGYTF.

The rearrangement links TRBV2 to TRBJ1-5; 8 nucleotides line up with TRBD1. CDR1 SNHLY and CDR2 FYNNEI come from the germline V gene. The V gene end was trimmed by 6 bases and the J gene end by 2 bases; junction bases not matched to a gene: 6. The CDR3 has 15 amino acids. Here the CDR3 DNA reads TGTGCCAGCAGACCCGACAGGGGAGGCAATCAGCCCCAGCATTTT. It yields the protein CASRPDRGGNQPQHF.

The chain links TRBV5-1 to TRBJ1-1, with D unclear. This CDR3 contains 14 residues. Trimming removed 0 bases from V and 12 bases from J, with 18 bases in between. Germline CDR1 and CDR2: SGHRS and YFSETQ. Here the CDR3 reads CASSLETRRNPPFF. Here the CDR3 DNA reads TGCGCCAGCAGCTTGGAAACCCGTAGGAACCCCCCTTTCTTT.

This chain joins TRBV27 and TRBJ1-1; D is possibly TRBD1 (5 bases). The V end lost 8 bases, the J end lost 2 bases, and 15 bases lay between the germline ends. The CDR3 runs to 14 residues. Per germline, CDR1 MNHEY and CDR2 SMNVEV (reference sequence). The CDR3: CASGRQLGNTEAFF. The CDR3 DNA reads as TGTGCCAGCGGGCGACAGTTGGGCAACACTGAAGCTTTCTTT.